This T cell receptor beta chain is drawn from a study of T cell changes during pregnancy in multiple sclerosis. Repertoires were generated with immunoSEQ multiplex PCR, while TCRdb's copy carries only in-frame clones and drops some. The sample yields 90,000 to 120,000 clones, 85% to 95% seen once. V shed 3 bases, J shed 8 bases, and the junction held 13 bases outside the gene matches. This CDR3 region has 16 residues. Per germline, CDR1 SGHRS and CDR2 YFSETQ. The clonotype comes from a female donor with multiple sclerosis, enrolled in a pregnancy study. J is TRBJ2-1 and V is TRBV5-1; 8 nucleotides agree with TRBD2. The source was peripheral blood, collected in the second trimester of pregnancy. The CDR3 DNA is TGCGCCAGCAGCTGGTCGGCAGCGGGAGCTCTCGATGAGCAGTTCTTC. Amino acids: CASSWSAAGALDEQFF.